Listed here are 20 T cell receptor beta chains from one sample, sequenced in a study of blood T cell repertoires in COVID-19. Libraries were prepared by immunoSEQ multiplex PCR; TCRdb keeps only in-frame clonotypes and omits some of them. The table includes some 320,000 clones, approximately 88% detected once. The sample comprised peripheral blood. These receptors were obtained from a woman aged 25 to 39 who had recovered from COVID-19.

V and J are TRBV9 and TRBJ1-2, with 10 bases fitting TRBD1. CDR3 length: 18 residues. The V segment lost 0 bases and the J segment 3 bases; nucleotides outside the gene matches: 11. Per the germline V gene, CDR1 is SGDLS and CDR2 is YYNGEE. CDR3 sequence: CASSVELPGTGADYGYTF. CDR3 DNA: TGTGCCAGCAGCGTAGAGCTCCCAGGGACAGGGGCGGACTATGGCTACACCTTC.

The J gene is TRBJ1-2, the V gene TRBV6-5; a possible D gene is TRBD1 (5 bases). The CDR3 runs to 14 residues. Trimming removed 5 bases from V and 7 bases from J, with 17 bases in between. Germline V gene lookup returns CDR1 MNHEY and CDR2 SVGAGI. The CDR3 protein is CASSTQQGVIGYTF. The CDR3 DNA sequence: TGTGCCAGCAGTACCCAGCAAGGGGTTATTGGCTACACCTTC.

The chain employs TRBV28 and TRBJ1-2; D not certain. The CDR3 extends over 13 amino acids. Germline-derived CDR1 and CDR2 are MDHEN and SYDVKM. Trimming shortened V by 3 bases and J by 2 bases, and 7 bases separated the two germline ends. The CDR3 loop is CASSFSRNYGYTF. CDR3 coding DNA: TGTGCCAGCAGTTTTAGCCGGAACTATGGCTACACCTTC.

For the CDR3, the DNA is TGTGCCACCAGTGACCGGGGACAGGGGGGCAATCAGCCCCAGCATTTT. It specifies CATSDRGQGGNQPQHF. The rearrangement uses TRBV24-1 and TRBJ1-5; the match to TRBD1 covers 11 bases. CDR3 length: 16 amino acids. V lost 4 bases to trimming and J lost 2 bases; unmatched junction nucleotides: 3. Germline V gene lookup returns CDR1 KGHDR and CDR2 SFDVKD.

The V and J genes are TRBV12-3 or TRBV12-4 and TRBJ1-2; 9 nucleotides match TRBD1. The V gene end was trimmed by 3 bases and the J gene end by 13 bases; junction bases not matched to a gene: 9. This CDR3 region has 13 residues. CDR3 nucleotide sequence: TGTGCCAGCAGTTTGGAACAGGGGGCTCTTCGCACCTTC. Translated, it gives CASSLEQGALRTF.

This rearrangement joins TRBV7-9 to TRBJ2-1, with TRBD2 as a possible D gene (5 bases). V was cut by 2 bases and J by 4 bases, with 15 bases left in between. The CDR3 length is 16 residues. The germline V gene encodes CDR1 SEHNR and CDR2 FQNEAQ (reference sequence). The chain's CDR3 is CASSLRGFGTYNEQFF. CDR3 DNA: TGTGCCAGCAGCTTAAGAGGGTTTGGAACGTACAATGAGCAGTTCTTC.

The chain combines TRBV24-1 with TRBJ1-2; D is unclear. This CDR3 has 13 amino acids. Germline V gives CDR1 KGHDR, CDR2 SFDVKD. V lost 4 bases to trimming and J lost 3 bases, with 8 bases between them. CDR3 protein: CATSDPLDYGYTF. The CDR3 nucleotides are TGTGCCACCAGTGACCCTTTAGACTATGGCTACACCTTC.

The chain recombines TRBV5-1 with TRBJ2-5, with 7 bases fitting TRBD1. Germline CDR1 reads SGHRS; CDR2 reads YFSETQ. V lost 5 bases, J lost 4 bases, and 5 bases stayed unmatched. This CDR3 region has 13 residues. The CDR3, as DNA: TGCGCCAGCAGTTCGAACAGGGGAGAGACCCAGTACTTC. Its translation is CASSSNRGETQYF.

The rearrangement uses TRBV2 and TRBJ2-3; the D is unclear. V was clipped by 4 bases and J by 0 bases, with 8 bases between them. Germline V gene data show CDR1 as SNHLY and CDR2 as FYNNEI. The CDR3 runs to 14 residues. CDR3 loop: CASSVWLSTDTQYF. CDR3 DNA sequence: TGTGCCAGCAGTGTTTGGCTGAGCACAGATACGCAGTATTTT.

The CDR3 nucleotides read TGTGCCAGCAGTCCCCTCTTTTTAGGCTACACCTTC. Its protein product is CASSPLFLGYTF. V gene TRBV28 combines with J gene TRBJ1-2; D gene uncertain. The V gene lost 5 bases and the J gene lost 8 bases, with 12 bases spanning the gap. This CDR3 contains 12 residues. The germline V gene encodes CDR1 MDHEN and CDR2 SYDVKM.

The table lists this clone with a count of one. CDR3 region: CSASYRDPATQYF. As DNA, the CDR3 is TGCAGTGCTAGTTACAGGGACCCTGCGACCCAGTACTTC. The rearrangement uses TRBV20-1 and TRBJ2-5, with D possibly TRBD1 on 6 matching bases. The length of the CDR3 is 13 residues. CDR1 is DFQATT and CDR2 is SNEGSKA in the germline V gene (reference sequence). V lost 3 bases and J 7 bases, leaving 15 bases between the germline ends.

This clone occurred once. The chain carries TRBV30 and TRBJ1-1; D possibly corresponds to TRBD1 (5 bases). CDR1 is GTSNPN, CDR2 SVGIG, per germline (reference sequence). V was trimmed by 7 bases and J by 1 base, leaving 19 bases between them. The CDR3 is 15 residues long. CDR3 sequence: CAFVISGRGNTEAFF. CDR3 bases: TGTGCCTTTGTTATTTCAGGGAGGGGGAACACTGAAGCTTTCTTT.

The J gene is TRBJ1-1, the V gene TRBV19, with D possibly being TRBD1 (5 bases). The CDR3 is 14 amino acids. Trimming pared 10 bases from V and 0 bases from J, leaving 15 bases between. Per the germline V gene, CDR1 is LNHDA and CDR2 is SQIVND (reference sequence). The CDR3 sequence: CATTMTALNTEAFF. The DNA of the CDR3 is TGTGCCACTACCATGACAGCCTTGAACACTGAAGCTTTCTTT.

This clone was detected a few times. The CDR3 sequence: CASSPGTGVNSPLHF. Here the CDR3 DNA reads TGTGCCAGCAGCCCAGGGACAGGGGTGAATTCACCCCTCCACTTT. The V and J genes are TRBV7-3 and TRBJ1-6; 10 nucleotides match TRBD1. CDR1 is SGHTA, CDR2 FQGTGA, per germline. With 5 bases clipped from V and 7 bases from J, the junction kept 5 bases outside the gene matches. The length of the CDR3 is 15 residues.

J is TRBJ2-1 and V is TRBV28; unclear D gene. V was cut by 6 bases and J by 4 bases, with 4 bases left in between. CDR1 and CDR2 (germline): MDHEN, SYDVKM. The CDR3 runs 11 residues. In DNA, the CDR3 is TGTGCCAGCAGATATTACAATGAGCAGTTCTTC. Protein product: CASRYYNEQFF.

The rearrangement uses TRBV6-6 and TRBJ1-3, with D unresolved. CDR3 length: 15 amino acids. Germline loops: CDR1 MNHNY, CDR2 SVGAGI (reference sequence). V lost 7 bases to trimming and J lost 1 base, with 14 bases between them. The CDR3 DNA is TGTGCCAGCACTTTCGGGGTCAGTTCTGGAAACACCATATATTTT. Translating gives CASTFGVSSGNTIYF.

The J gene is TRBJ1-1, the V gene TRBV5-1, with D tentatively TRBD1 (5 bases). Between the trimmed V and J ends, which lost 0 bases and 3 bases, there was a span of 12 bases. Germline V gene lookup returns CDR1 SGHRS and CDR2 YFSETQ. The CDR3 runs to 15 residues. The CDR3 DNA sequence: TGCGCCAGCAGCTTGGAGCCAGGGCAGGACACTGAAGCTTTCTTT. This sequence encodes CASSLEPGQDTEAFF. Using reference TRBV5-1 and TRBJ1-1 for the parts outside the CDR3, the full variable domain is KAGVTQTPRYLIKTRGQQVTLSCSPISGHRSVSWYQQTPGQGLQFLFEYFSETQRNKGNFPGRFSGRQFSNSRSEMNVSTLELGDSALYLCASSLEPGQDTEAFFGQGTRLTVV.

This rearrangement joins TRBV4-1 to TRBJ1-6; a possible D gene is TRBD1 (6 bases). CDR1 MGHRA and CDR2 YSYEKL come from the germline V gene. The CDR3 sequence is 16 residues long. V shed 0 bases and J shed 10 bases, with 16 bases lying between them. The CDR3 coding sequence is TGCGCCAGCAGCCAAGAACGGACAGTGCAAGGGTCACCCCTCCACTTT. It yields the protein CASSQERTVQGSPLHF.

The chain is built from TRBV15 and TRBJ1-2, with 10 bases that match TRBD1. This CDR3 is 15 amino acids long. The V and J ends lost 0 bases and 8 bases, in that order; junction bases with no gene match: 6. The germline V gene encodes CDR1 LNHNV and CDR2 YYDKDF (reference sequence). The CDR3 loop reads CATSRDQRQGAGYTF. The CDR3, as DNA: TGTGCCACCAGCAGAGATCAAAGACAGGGGGCGGGCTACACCTTC.

The V call is TRBV28, the J call TRBJ1-2, with 9 bases fitting TRBD1. The CDR3 has 16 amino acids. Germline V CDR1 and CDR2: MDHEN, SYDVKM. V shed 4 bases and J 6 bases; nucleotides not matched to a gene: 12. The chain's CDR3 is CASSSLGTGLNDGYTF. In nucleotides, the CDR3 is TGTGCCAGCAGTTCCTTGGGGACAGGGCTAAACGATGGCTACACCTTC.